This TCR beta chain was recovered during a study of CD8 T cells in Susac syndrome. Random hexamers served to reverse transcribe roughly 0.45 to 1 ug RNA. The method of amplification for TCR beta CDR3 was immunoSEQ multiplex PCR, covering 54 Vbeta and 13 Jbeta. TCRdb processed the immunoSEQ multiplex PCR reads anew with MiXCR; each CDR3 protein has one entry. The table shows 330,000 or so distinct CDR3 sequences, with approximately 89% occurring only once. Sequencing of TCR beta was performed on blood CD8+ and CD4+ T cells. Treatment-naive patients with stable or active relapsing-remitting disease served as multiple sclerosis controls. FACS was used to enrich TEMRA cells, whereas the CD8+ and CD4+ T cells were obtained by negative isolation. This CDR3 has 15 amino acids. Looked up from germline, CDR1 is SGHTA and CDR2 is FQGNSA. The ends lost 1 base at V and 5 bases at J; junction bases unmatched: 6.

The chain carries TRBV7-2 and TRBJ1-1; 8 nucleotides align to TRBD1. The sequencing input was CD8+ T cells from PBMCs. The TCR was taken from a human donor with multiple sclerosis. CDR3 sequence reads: CASSLGTGGRTEAFF. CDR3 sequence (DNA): TGTGCCAGCAGCTTAGGCACAGGGGGGCGAACTGAAGCTTTCTTT.